In this sample, the clone carrying this T cell receptor (beta chain) is medium-sized (0.01 to 0.1%). The sample belongs to a study of human T cells and chemical hapten exposure. During construction of the library, unique molecular identifiers were attached to individual cDNA molecules for quantitative, reproducible TCR counting. MiXCR was run by TCRdb on the RACE reads, yielding one entry per CDR3 protein. The sample includes tens of thousands of distinct CDR3 sequences, about a tenth of them seen just once. V lost 7 bases and J lost 6, with 8 bases in between. The CDR3 spans 12 residues. CDR1 and CDR2 from the germline V gene are KGHDR and SFDVKD. Sample time point: patch test 2, 6 weeks after DPC sensitization. Treatment noted: therapeutic diphenylcyclopropenone sensitization with weekly scalp DPC.

The source is a woman between 45 and 60 years old with alopecia areata. Some clones in this sample may be carry-over from other donors' samples. This chain links TRBV24-1 with TRBJ2-2; D not resolved. The material sequenced was whole blood, taken in connection with sensitization to the hapten diphenylcyclopropenone (DPC). In DNA form, the CDR3 reads TGTGCCACCAGCCCCGGTCCCGGGGAGCTGTTTTTT. The encoded protein is CATSPGPGELFF.